These 9 T cell receptor beta chains share one sample of origin, sequenced in a study of naive and memory T cell subsets. The antigens for these receptors are not known. The beta constant-region primer was an equimolar mix of two oligonucleotides covering TRBC1 and TRBC2. The ligated cDNA underwent four PCR rounds using SP2 and nested alpha and beta constant-region primers. TCRdb called the UMI-ligation and nested PCR reads again in MiXCR, with one record for every CDR3 protein. The sample records under 150,000 distinct CDR3 sequences, approximately 18% being singletons. The study's findings and limits: A few larger clonotypes appeared in naive repertoires, especially CD8, possibly memory cells re-expressing CD45RA.

The sequenced sample was naive CD8+ T cells from blood. These receptors all stem from a human donor in good health.

The chain is built from TRBV7-9 and TRBJ1-1, with 7 bases identical to TRBD1. With V trimmed by 5 bases and J by 11 bases, 8 bases remained unmatched. In germline, CDR1 is SEHNR, CDR2 FQNEAQ (reference sequence). The CDR3 is 12 residues long. The CDR3 spells CASSPGTVKAFF. DNA of the CDR3: TGTGCCAGCAGCCCAGGGACAGTAAAGGCTTTCTTT.

The rearrangement links TRBV12-3 or TRBV12-4 to TRBJ2-5, with D perhaps matching TRBD1 (5 bases). The CDR3 totals 15 residues. V dropped 6 bases and J dropped 5 bases, with 19 bases sitting between them. CDR3 region: CASSPTEGVGETQYF. The CDR3 nucleotides are TGTGCCAGCAGCCCGACGGAAGGGGTTGGGGAGACCCAGTACTTC.

In this sample, this clonotype turned up a few times. V and J are TRBV27 and TRBJ2-1; either TRBD1 or TRBD2 may fit D (6 bases each). Germline CDR1 and CDR2: MNHEY and SMNVEV (reference sequence). The CDR3 length is 16 residues. V lost 7 bases and J lost 9, with 25 bases in between. This CDR3 is CASTHILKGGTGEQFF. The CDR3 DNA sequence: TGTGCCAGCACCCATATCTTAAAAGGGGGGACTGGTGAGCAGTTCTTC.

V usage is TRBV4-1 and J usage is TRBJ2-7; D is unresolved. V lost 0 bases and J lost 7, with 19 bases in between. The CDR3 extends over 16 amino acids. The germline V gene has CDR1 MGHRA and CDR2 YSYEKL. The CDR3 here is CASSQDADGRLLEQYF. CDR3 nucleotide sequence: TGCGCCAGCAGCCAAGATGCCGACGGGCGTCTCCTGGAGCAGTACTTC.

The V gene is TRBV2, the J gene TRBJ1-1, with 11 positions matching TRBD1. This CDR3 has 15 residues. V was clipped by 5 bases and J by 5 bases; unmatched bases: 7. The germline CDR1 and CDR2 sequences are SNHLY and FYNNEI. CDR3 loop: CASSHTGTGGTEAFF. The CDR3 nucleotides read TGTGCCAGCAGTCACACCGGGACAGGGGGAACTGAAGCTTTCTTT.

V and J are TRBV27 and TRBJ2-7; 7 bases match TRBD1. V shed 0 bases and J 0 bases; nucleotides not matched to a gene: 2. This CDR3 comprises 15 residues. Germline values: CDR1 MNHEY, CDR2 SMNVEV (reference sequence). This chain's CDR3 is CASSLSTGSSYEQYF. The CDR3, as DNA: TGTGCCAGCAGTTTATCGACAGGGAGCTCCTACGAGCAGTACTTC.

The CDR3 loop is CAISESTTGADTQYF. The CDR3 DNA is TGTGCCATCAGTGAGTCTACGACGGGAGCAGATACGCAGTATTTT. The chain links TRBV10-3 to TRBJ2-3, with a possible D match to TRBD2 (6 bases). The CDR3 spans 15 residues. The germline gives CDR1 ENHRY, CDR2 SYGVKD. The ends were cut back, 0 bases at V and 4 bases at J, with 11 bases in the middle.

This sequence joins TRBV7-9 and TRBJ2-3; D gene uncertain. Trimming removed 7 bases from V and 0 bases from J, with 14 bases in between. Germline assignment: CDR1 SEHNR and CDR2 FQNEAQ (reference sequence). This CDR3 has 15 residues. The CDR3 spells CASKALRTSTDTQYF. In DNA form, the CDR3 reads TGTGCCAGCAAAGCTTTGCGAACTAGCACAGATACGCAGTATTTT.

The chain has TRBV9 and TRBJ2-2, with D maybe TRBD2 (6 bases). Trimming took off 0 bases at V and 1 base at J, with 10 bases between the two ends. This CDR3 region has 16 residues. Germline V lookup: CDR1 SGDLS, CDR2 YYNGEE. DNA for the CDR3: TGTGCCAGCAGCGTAGGTCTAGCGATGAACACCGGGGAGCTGTTTTTT. It translates to CASSVGLAMNTGELFF.